A selection of T cell receptor beta chains follows, all from one sample in a study of memory CD4+ T cells and cytomegalovirus serostatus. Assay used: immunoSEQ multiplex PCR; TCRdb lists only in-frame clones, some missing. The table includes about 92,000 clones, over 70% detected once. The source material was memory CD4+ T cells from blood. The source of these receptors is an adult in good health and CMV-seropositive. Both conserved end residues are part of each CDR3. A D gene is named only where the DNA matches it firmly. A row's size may be missing; if present it is once, few, many or a size class.

v_call	d_call	j_call	clone_size	cdr3_aa	cdr3_nt
TRBV27	TRBD1	TRBJ2-7	few	CASRSETGRSYEQYF	TGTGCCAGCAGATCTGAGACAGGGCGCTCCTACGAGCAGTACTTC
TRBV7-9	.	TRBJ1-1	.	CASSPTGKIMNTEAFF	TGTGCCAGCAGCCCTACGGGCAAAATTATGAACACTGAAGCTTTCTTT
TRBV6-1	.	TRBJ2-7	.	CASSRFSDYEQYF	TGTGCCAGCAGTCGGTTTAGTGACTACGAGCAGTACTTC
TRBV4-2	TRBD2	TRBJ2-1	.	CASSQALGLAAYNEQFF	TGTGCCAGCAGCCAGGCCCTTGGACTAGCGGCGTACAATGAGCAGTTCTTC
TRBV18	.	TRBJ2-5	.	CASSPSHGKETQYF	TGTGCCAGCTCACCGTCTCATGGTAAAGAGACCCAGTACTTC
TRBV4-2	.	TRBJ2-2	.	CASSQDGPSNTGELFF	TGTGCCAGCAGCCAAGACGGGCCTAGCAACACCGGGGAGCTGTTTTTT
TRBV11-2	.	TRBJ2-1	few	CASSQGLGNEQFF	TGTGCCAGCAGCCAGGGACTGGGGAATGAGCAGTTCTTC
TRBV20-1	.	TRBJ2-1	.	CSANLANEQFF	TGCAGTGCTAATCTAGCCAATGAGCAGTTCTTC
TRBV6-6	TRBD1	TRBJ1-1	.	CASSKGQGPNTEAFF	TGTGCCAGCAGTAAGGGACAGGGGCCGAACACTGAAGCTTTCTTT
TRBV6-1	.	TRBJ1-1	once	CASRPTGRFAEAFF	TGTGCCAGCAGGCCCACAGGGAGGTTCGCTGAAGCTTTCTTT
TRBV2	.	TRBJ1-1	few	CASSEQENTEAFF	TGTGCCAGCAGTGAACAGGAAAACACTGAAGCTTTCTTT
TRBV2	.	TRBJ2-3	.	CASSELEDTQYF	TGTGCCAGCAGTGAACTGGAAGATACGCAGTATTTT
TRBV30	.	TRBJ1-2	.	CAWSWDGDYGYTF	TGTGCCTGGAGTTGGGATGGGGACTATGGCTACACCTTC
TRBV7-9	TRBD1	TRBJ1-4	.	CASSPRRTGPEEKLFF	TGTGCCAGCAGCCCAAGAAGGACAGGGCCAGAGGAAAAACTGTTTTTT
TRBV6-1	.	TRBJ1-1	.	CASIEGRGLNTEAFF	TGTGCCAGCATCGAAGGTCGGGGATTGAACACTGAAGCTTTCTTT
TRBV7-9	TRBD1	TRBJ2-5	.	CASSLWQGARQETQYF	TGTGCCAGCAGCTTATGGCAGGGGGCGCGCCAAGAGACCCAGTACTTC
TRBV28	TRBD1	TRBJ1-2	few	CASSLFRGGTDYGYTF	TGTGCCAGCAGTTTATTTAGAGGGGGGACAGACTATGGCTACACCTTC
TRBV2	TRBD1	TRBJ1-1	.	CASNGQGGTEAFF	TGTGCCAGCAACGGACAGGGGGGCACTGAAGCTTTCTTT
TRBV4-1	.	TRBJ1-2	.	CASSQGPQGGGYTF	TGCGCCAGCAGCCAAGGGCCGCAGGGTGGGGGCTACACCTTC
TRBV28	TRBD2	TRBJ2-4	.	CASSSLAGGDSIQYF	TGTGCCAGCAGTTCCCTAGCGGGAGGAGACTCCATTCAGTACTTC
TRBV28	.	TRBJ1-1	few	CASSPHPTRGGRTEAFF	TGTGCCAGCAGCCCACACCCGACCCGGGGGGGTAGGACTGAAGCTTTCTTT
TRBV4-2	.	TRBJ2-7	once	CASSQGRYEQYF	TGTGCCAGCAGCCAAGGTCGGTACGAGCAGTACTTC
TRBV10-3	TRBD1	TRBJ2-7	many	CAISVPGQGASYEQYF	TGTGCCATCAGTGTGCCGGGACAGGGGGCTTCGTACGAGCAGTACTTC
TRBV29-1	.	TRBJ2-2	.	CSVFLHNTGELFF	TGCAGCGTTTTCTTACACAACACCGGGGAGCTGTTTTTT